A single T cell receptor beta chain is shown here with its context. The data derive from a study of Graves' ophthalmopathy and Graves' hyperthyroidism. The TCR beta CDR3 regions underwent amplification from RNA transcripts. HTBI primers primed a first-round RT-PCR, and a second-round multiplex PCR followed. TCRdb re-called the multiplex PCR reads through MiXCR, storing one row per CDR3 protein. Found here are around 1,200,000 distinct CDR3 sequences, 35% to 40% of them singletons; the top ten hold 11%. This sequence was found in an adult man with Graves' hyperthyroidism. Sequencing was carried out using peripheral blood or thyroid tissue (not recorded which).

CDR3 region: CSVKLGQGVSYEQYF. The DNA of the CDR3 is TGCAGCGTTAAACTGGGACAGGGGGTATCCTACGAGCAGTACTTC. The rearrangement links TRBV29-1 to TRBJ2-7; 11 bases align to TRBD1. The CDR3 is 15 amino acids. CDR1 SQVTM and CDR2 ANQGSEA come from the germline V gene. The junction had 7 bases not matched to a gene; V was cut back by 5 bases and J by 1 base.